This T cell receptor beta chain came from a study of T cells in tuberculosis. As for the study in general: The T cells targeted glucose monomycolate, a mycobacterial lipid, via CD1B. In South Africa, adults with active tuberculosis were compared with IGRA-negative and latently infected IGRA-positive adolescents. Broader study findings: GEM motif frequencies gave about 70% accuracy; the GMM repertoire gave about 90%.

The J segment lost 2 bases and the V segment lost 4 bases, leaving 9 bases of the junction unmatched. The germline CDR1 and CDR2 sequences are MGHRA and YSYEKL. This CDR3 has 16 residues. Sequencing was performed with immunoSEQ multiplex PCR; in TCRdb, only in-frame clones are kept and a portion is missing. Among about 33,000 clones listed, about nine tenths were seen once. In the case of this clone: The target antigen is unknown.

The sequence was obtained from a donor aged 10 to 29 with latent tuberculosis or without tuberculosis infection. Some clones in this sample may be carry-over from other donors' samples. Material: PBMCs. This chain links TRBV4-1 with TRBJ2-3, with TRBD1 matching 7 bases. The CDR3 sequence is CASSPAGTAYTDTQYF. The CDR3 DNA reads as TGCGCCAGCAGCCCAGCCGGGACAGCGTACACAGATACGCAGTATTTT.